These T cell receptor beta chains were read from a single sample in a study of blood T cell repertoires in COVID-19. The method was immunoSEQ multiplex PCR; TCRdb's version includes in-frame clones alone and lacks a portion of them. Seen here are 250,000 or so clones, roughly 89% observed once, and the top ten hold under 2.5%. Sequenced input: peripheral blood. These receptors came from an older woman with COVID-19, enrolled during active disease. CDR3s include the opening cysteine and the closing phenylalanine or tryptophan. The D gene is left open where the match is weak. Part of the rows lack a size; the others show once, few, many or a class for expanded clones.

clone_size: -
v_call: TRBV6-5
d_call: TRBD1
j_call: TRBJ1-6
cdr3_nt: TGTGCCACCCGGGACAGGGAAGGATCACCCCTCCACTTT
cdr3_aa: CATRDREGSPLHF

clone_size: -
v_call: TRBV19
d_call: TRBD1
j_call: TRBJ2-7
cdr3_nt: TGTGCCAGTAGGGAGAGCGGGACAGGGAATGACGAGCAGTACTTC
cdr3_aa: CASRESGTGNDEQYF

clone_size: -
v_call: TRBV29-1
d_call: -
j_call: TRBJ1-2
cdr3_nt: TGCAGCGTTGTCACAGGGTCCTATGGCTACACCTTC
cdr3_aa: CSVVTGSYGYTF

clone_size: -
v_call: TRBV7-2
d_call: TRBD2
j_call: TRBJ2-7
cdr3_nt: TGTGCCAGCAGCTTAGTAGGACTAGCGGGGGGTTCCTCCTACGAGCAGTACTTC
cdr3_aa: CASSLVGLAGGSSYEQYF

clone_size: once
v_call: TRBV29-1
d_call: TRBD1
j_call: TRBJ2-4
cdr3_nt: TGCAGCGTGGAGACAGGGGGGGCCAAAAACATTCAGTACTTC
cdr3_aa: CSVETGGAKNIQYF

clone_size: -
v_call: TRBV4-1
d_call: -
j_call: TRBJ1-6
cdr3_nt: TGCGCCAGCAGCCTGGTCAGTTCAAATTCACCCCTCCACTTT
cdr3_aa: CASSLVSSNSPLHF

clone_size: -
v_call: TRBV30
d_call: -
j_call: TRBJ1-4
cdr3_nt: TGTGCCTGGAGTGACCTGGGGGGATCTAATGAAAAACTGTTTTTT
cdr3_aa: CAWSDLGGSNEKLFF

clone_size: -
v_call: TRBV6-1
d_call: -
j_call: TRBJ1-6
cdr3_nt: TGTGCCAGCAGTGCGACAGTTCGGTCCTATAATTCACCCCTCCACTTT
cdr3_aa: CASSATVRSYNSPLHF

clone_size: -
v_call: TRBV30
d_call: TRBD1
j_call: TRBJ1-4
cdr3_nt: TGTGCCCTTCGGGACAGGGGAAATGAAAAACTGTTTTTT
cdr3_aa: CALRDRGNEKLFF

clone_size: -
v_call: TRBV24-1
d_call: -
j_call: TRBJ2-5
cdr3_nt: TGTGCCACCAGTAGGTCCGGGGAGAAGACCCAGTACTTC
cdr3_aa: CATSRSGEKTQYF

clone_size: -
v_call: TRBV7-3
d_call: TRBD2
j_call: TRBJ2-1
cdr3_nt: TGTGCCAGCAGCCCGGCGCCCAGCGGGGGTTCCTACAATGAGCAGTTCTTC
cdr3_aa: CASSPAPSGGSYNEQFF

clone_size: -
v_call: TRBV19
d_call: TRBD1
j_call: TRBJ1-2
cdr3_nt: TGTGCCAGCAGAGACAGGGTCGCTGGCTACACCTTC
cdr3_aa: CASRDRVAGYTF

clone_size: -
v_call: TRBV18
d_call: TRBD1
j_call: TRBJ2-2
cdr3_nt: TGTGCCAGCTCACCCGCTGTCCTGGGACAGGCGAACACCGGGGAGCTGTTTTTT
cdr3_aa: CASSPAVLGQANTGELFF

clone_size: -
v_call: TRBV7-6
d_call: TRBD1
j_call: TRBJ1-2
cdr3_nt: TGTGCCAGCAGCTCCATGGACAGGGGGGGTGGTGGCTACACCTTC
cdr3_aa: CASSSMDRGGGGYTF

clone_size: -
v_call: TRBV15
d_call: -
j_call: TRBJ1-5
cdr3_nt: TGTGCCACCAGCAGCTCAGGTAATCAGCCCCAGCATTTT
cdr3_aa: CATSSSGNQPQHF

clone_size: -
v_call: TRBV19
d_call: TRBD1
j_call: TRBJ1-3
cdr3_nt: TGTGCCAGTAGTTCAAGGACAGGGGCCGAAAGAAACACCATATATTTT
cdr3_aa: CASSSRTGAERNTIYF

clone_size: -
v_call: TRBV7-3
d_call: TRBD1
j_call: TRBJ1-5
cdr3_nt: TGTGCCAGCAGCTCAGGGGGCGATCAGCCCCAGCATTTT
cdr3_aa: CASSSGGDQPQHF

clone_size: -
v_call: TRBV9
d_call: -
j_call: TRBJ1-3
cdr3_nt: TGTGCCAGCAGCGTAGGGGCGGGGGCCCCCTTCTCTGGAAACACCATATATTTT
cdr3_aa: CASSVGAGAPFSGNTIYF

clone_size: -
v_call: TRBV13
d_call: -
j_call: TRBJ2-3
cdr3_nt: TGTGCCAGCAGCCACGGGGGCACAGATACGCAGTATTTT
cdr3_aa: CASSHGGTDTQYF

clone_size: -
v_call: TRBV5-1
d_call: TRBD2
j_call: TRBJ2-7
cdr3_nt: TGCGCCAGCAGCTGGGGGACTAGCGGAACCTACGAGCAGTACTTC
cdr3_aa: CASSWGTSGTYEQYF

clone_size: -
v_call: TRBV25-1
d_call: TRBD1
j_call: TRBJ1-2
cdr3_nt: TGTGCCAGCAGTGAGGCAGGGACAGCCTATGGCTACACCTTC
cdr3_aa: CASSEAGTAYGYTF

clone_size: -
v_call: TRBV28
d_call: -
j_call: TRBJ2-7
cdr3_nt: TGTGCCAGCAAGGGACAGCCCCTGGAGGGAGGCGAGCAGTACTTC
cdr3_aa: CASKGQPLEGGEQYF

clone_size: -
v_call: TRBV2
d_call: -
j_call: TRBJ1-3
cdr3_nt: TGTGCCAGCAGTGAGGAAGGGGTCGTAGCTGGAAACACCATATATTTT
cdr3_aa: CASSEEGVVAGNTIYF

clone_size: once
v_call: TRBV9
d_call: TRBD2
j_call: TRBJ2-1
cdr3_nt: TGTGCCAGCAGTGGCAGCGGGGGAGCGAGGAATGAGCAGTTCTTC
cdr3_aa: CASSGSGGARNEQFF

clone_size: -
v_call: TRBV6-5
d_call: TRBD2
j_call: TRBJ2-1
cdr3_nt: TGTGCCAGCAGTCGGGGGGGCAGTTACAATGAGCAGTTCTTC
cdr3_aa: CASSRGGSYNEQFF

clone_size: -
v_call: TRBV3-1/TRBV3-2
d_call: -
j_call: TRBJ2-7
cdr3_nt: TGTGCCAGCAGCCCTCCAACGGGGTACGAGCAGTACTTC
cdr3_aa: CASSPPTGYEQYF

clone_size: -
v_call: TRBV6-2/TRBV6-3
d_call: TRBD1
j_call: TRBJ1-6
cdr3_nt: TGTGCCAGCAGTTACTTCAGGGGGCGTGAATCACCCCTCCACTTT
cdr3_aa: CASSYFRGRESPLHF

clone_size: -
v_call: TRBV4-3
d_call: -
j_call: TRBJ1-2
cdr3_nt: TGCGCCAGCAGCCAAGGGGGGCTCGACTATGGCTACACCTTC
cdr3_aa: CASSQGGLDYGYTF

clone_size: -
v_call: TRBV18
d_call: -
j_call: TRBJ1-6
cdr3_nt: TGTGCCAGCTCACCAAGGGTCGAGGGTTCACCCCTCCACTTT
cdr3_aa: CASSPRVEGSPLHF

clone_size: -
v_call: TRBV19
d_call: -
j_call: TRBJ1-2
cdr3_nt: TGTGCCAGTTCGCCCGGTCCGAACAACTATGGCTACACCTTC
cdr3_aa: CASSPGPNNYGYTF

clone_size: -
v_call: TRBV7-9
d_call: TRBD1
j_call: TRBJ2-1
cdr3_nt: TGTGCCAGCAGCCCGGGACAGGGTCCCTACAATGAGCAGTTCTTC
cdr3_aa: CASSPGQGPYNEQFF

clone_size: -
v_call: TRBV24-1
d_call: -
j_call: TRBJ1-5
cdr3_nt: TGTGCCACCACCAGCCGGGAGGAAAGCAATCAGCCCCAGCATTTT
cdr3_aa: CATTSREESNQPQHF

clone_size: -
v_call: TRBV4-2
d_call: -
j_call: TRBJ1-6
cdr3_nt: TGTGCCAGCAGCCAAGTTGCGAACGTTCGACAGGCTAATTCACCCCTCCACTTT
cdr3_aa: CASSQVANVRQANSPLHF

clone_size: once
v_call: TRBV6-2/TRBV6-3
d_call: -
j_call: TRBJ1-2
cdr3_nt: TGTGCCAGCAGTGGACTCGGGTATGGCTACACCTTC
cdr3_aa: CASSGLGYGYTF

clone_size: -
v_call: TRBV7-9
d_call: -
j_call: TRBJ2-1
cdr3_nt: TGTGCCAGCAGCTTTGGGACTTATTACAATGAGCAGTTCTTC
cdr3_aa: CASSFGTYYNEQFF

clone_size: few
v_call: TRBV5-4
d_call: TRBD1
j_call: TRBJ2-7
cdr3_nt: TGTGCCAGCACCCATCGGGACAGCCTCTACGAGCAGTACTTC
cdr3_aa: CASTHRDSLYEQYF

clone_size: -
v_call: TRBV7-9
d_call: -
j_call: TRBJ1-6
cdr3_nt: TGTGCCAGCAGCTTAAGGGACTTGGGAGAGAATTCACCCCTCCACTTT
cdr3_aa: CASSLRDLGENSPLHF

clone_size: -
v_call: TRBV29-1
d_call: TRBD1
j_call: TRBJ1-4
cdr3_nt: TGCAGCGTCACGGACAGGTCTAATGAAAAACTGTTTTTT
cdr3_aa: CSVTDRSNEKLFF

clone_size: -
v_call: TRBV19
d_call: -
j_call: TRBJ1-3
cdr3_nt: TGTGCCAGTAGTACGGCGGGTTCTAGAAACACCATATATTTT
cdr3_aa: CASSTAGSRNTIYF

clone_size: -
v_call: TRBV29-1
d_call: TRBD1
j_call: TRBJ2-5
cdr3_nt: TGCAGCGCCCGACGAGGGGCCATCCAGGGGGTCGGAGTTCGAACCCAGTACTTC
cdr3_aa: CSARRGAIQGVGVRTQYF

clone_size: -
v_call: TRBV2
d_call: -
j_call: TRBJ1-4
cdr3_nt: TGTGCCAGCAGGGAAGGGACACCGCCTAGGGTAGGAGAAAAACTGTTTTTT
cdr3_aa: CASREGTPPRVGEKLFF

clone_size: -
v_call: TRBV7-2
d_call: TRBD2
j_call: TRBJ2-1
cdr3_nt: TGTGCCAGCAGCCTTACTAGCGGGGGTATTGAGCAGTTCTTC
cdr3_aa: CASSLTSGGIEQFF